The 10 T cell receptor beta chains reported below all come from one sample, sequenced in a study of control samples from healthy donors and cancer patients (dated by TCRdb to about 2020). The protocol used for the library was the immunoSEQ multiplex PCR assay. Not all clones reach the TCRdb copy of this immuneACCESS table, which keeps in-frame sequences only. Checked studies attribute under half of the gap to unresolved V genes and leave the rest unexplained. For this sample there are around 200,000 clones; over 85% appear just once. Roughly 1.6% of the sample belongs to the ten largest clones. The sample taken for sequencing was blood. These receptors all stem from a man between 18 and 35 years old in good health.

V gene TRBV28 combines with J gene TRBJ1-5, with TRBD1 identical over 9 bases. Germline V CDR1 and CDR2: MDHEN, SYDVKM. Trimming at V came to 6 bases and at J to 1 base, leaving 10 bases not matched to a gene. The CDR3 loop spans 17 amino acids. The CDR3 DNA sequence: TGTGCCAGCAGCTATCTAAGAGGGACAGGGAGCAATCAGCCCCAGCATTTT. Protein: CASSYLRGTGSNQPQHF.

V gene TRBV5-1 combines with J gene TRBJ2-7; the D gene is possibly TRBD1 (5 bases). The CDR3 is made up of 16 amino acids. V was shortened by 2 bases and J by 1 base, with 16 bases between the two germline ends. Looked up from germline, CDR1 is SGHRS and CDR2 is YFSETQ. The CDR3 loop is CASSFSFLRTSYEQYF. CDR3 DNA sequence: TGCGCCAGCAGCTTTTCGTTTCTCAGGACATCCTACGAGCAGTACTTC.

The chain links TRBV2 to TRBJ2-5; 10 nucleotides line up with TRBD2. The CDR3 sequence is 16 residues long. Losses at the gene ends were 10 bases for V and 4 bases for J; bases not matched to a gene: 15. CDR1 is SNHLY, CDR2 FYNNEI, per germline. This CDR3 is CAIHAGDSGGGETQYF. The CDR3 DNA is TGTGCCATACACGCAGGTGACAGCGGGGGGGGAGAGACCCAGTACTTC.

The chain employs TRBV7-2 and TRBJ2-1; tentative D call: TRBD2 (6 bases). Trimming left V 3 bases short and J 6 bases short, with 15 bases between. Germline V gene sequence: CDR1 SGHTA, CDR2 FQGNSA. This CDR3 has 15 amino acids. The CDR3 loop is CASSFRLVAPNEQFF. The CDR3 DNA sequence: TGTGCCAGCAGCTTTAGACTAGTGGCCCCCAATGAGCAGTTCTTC.

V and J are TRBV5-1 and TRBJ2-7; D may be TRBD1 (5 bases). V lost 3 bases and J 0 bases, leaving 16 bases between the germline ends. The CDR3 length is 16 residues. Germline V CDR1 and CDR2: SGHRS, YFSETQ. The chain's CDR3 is CASSSDSRATSYEQYF. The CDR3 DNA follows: TGCGCCAGCAGCTCAGATAGCAGGGCCACCTCCTACGAGCAGTACTTC.

CDR3 bases: TGTGCCAGCTCTCAACAGGGAGCTAACTATGGCTACACCTTC. Its translation is CASSQQGANYGYTF. This chain links TRBV18 with TRBJ1-2; perhaps TRBD1 as D (6 bases). Trimming removed 6 bases at V and 0 bases at J, with 11 bases between. The CDR3 length is 14 residues. Germline assignment: CDR1 KGHSH and CDR2 LQKENI.

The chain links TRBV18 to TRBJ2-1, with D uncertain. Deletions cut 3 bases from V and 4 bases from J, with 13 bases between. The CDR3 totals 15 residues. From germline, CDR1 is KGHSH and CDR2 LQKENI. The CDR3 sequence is CASSPTSPEYNEQFF. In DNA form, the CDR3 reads TGTGCCAGCTCACCCACATCTCCAGAGTACAATGAGCAGTTCTTC.

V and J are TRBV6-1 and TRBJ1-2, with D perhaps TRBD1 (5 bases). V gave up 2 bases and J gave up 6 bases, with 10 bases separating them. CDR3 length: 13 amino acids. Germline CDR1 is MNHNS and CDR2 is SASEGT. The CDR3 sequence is CASSELGVDGYTF. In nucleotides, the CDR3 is TGTGCCAGCAGTGAATTAGGGGTCGATGGCTACACCTTC.

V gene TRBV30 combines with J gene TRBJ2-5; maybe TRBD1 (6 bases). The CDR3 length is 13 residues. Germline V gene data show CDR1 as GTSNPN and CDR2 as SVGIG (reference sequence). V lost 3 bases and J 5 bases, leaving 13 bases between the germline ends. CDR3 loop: CAWRSRGWETQYF. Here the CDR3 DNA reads TGTGCCTGGAGAAGCAGGGGTTGGGAGACCCAGTACTTC.

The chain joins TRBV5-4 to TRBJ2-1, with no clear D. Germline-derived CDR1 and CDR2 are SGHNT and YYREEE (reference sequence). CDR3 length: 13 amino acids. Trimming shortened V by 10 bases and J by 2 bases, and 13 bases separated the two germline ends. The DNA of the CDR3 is TGTGCCTTTTCAAGGCAGCCCTACAATGAGCAGTTCTTC. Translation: CAFSRQPYNEQFF.